One sample yielded the 27 T cell receptor beta chains listed below, sequenced in a study of blood T cells in healthy people across ages. The use of a sample-barcoded 5' primer and a J-beta primer mix characterized a second PCR of roughly 6 to 11 cycles. From the 5' RACE reads, TCRdb called clonotypes with MiXCR, one entry per CDR3 protein. The repertoire holds 800,000 to 950,000 distinct CDR3 sequences, with about 34% as singletons. The sequencing input was blood. All receptors come from a man between 18 and 29 years old in good health.

CDR3 in amino acids: CSVDSITSTDTQYF. DNA of the CDR3: TGCAGCGTTGATTCCATCACTAGCACAGATACGCAGTATTTT. This sequence joins TRBV29-1 and TRBJ2-3; D is ambiguous. V lost 3 bases, J lost 0 bases, and 10 bases lay in between. The germline V gene has CDR1 SQVTM and CDR2 ANQGSEA. There are 14 residues in the CDR3.

The sample holds a few counts of this clonotype. The chain joins TRBV7-9 to TRBJ2-1, with 7 bases fitting TRBD1. The germline V gene encodes CDR1 SEHNR and CDR2 FQNEAQ (reference sequence). V was clipped by 5 bases and J by 7 bases; unmatched bases: 14. The CDR3 is 16 residues long. CDR3 bases: TGTGCCAGCAGCCCCCGACAGGGTCGGCGGGCGAATGAGCAGTTCTTC. This sequence encodes CASSPRQGRRANEQFF.

This clonotype has more than one count but fewer than ten. The rearrangement uses TRBV25-1 and TRBJ2-1, with a weak D call TRBD2 (5 bases). The assigned J gene may be wrong: the sequence end matches TRBJ2-7 better. CDR1 and CDR2 from the germline V gene are MGHDK and SYGVNS. CDR3 size: 14 residues. The CDR3 DNA reads as TGTGCCAGCTCTGTAGCGAGCTCCTACAATGAGCAGTACTTC. Its protein product is CASSVASSYNEQYF.

The V call is TRBV7-2, the J call TRBJ2-7, with 10 positions matching TRBD2. V shed 1 base and J 3 bases; nucleotides not matched to a gene: 0. The germline gives CDR1 SGHTA, CDR2 FQGNSA. There are 14 residues in the CDR3. The CDR3 loop reads CASSLVAGGYEQYF. The CDR3 coding sequence is TGTGCCAGCAGCTTAGTAGCGGGGGGCTACGAGCAGTACTTC.

A single count supports this clonotype. The CDR3 loop is CASSFSGTTYEQFF. The CDR3 nucleotides read TGCGCCAGCAGCTTTTCGGGAACCACCTACGAGCAGTTCTTC. V is TRBV5-1 and J is TRBJ2-1, with a weak D call TRBD2 (5 bases). This CDR3 region has 14 residues. Germline V gene data show CDR1 as SGHRS and CDR2 as YFSETQ. The V and J ends lost 2 bases and 10 bases respectively, with 16 bases between them. Full variable domain (remainder filled in from reference TRBV5-1 and TRBJ2-1): KAGVTQTPRYLIKTRGQQVTLSCSPISGHRSVSWYQQTPGQGLQFLFEYFSETQRNKGNFPGRFSGRQFSNSRSEMNVSTLELGDSALYLCASSFSGTTYEQFFGPGTRLTVL.

Points on this clonotype: A junction end diverges from the germline sequence, so it may reflect a read error. This chain uses TRBV7-3 with TRBJ2-1, with TRBD1 identical over 7 bases. The length of the CDR3 is 14 residues. Germline V gives CDR1 SGHTA, CDR2 FQGTGA. The CDR3 spells CASSMGQSHNDQFF. For the CDR3, the DNA is TGTGCCAGCAGCATGGGACAGTCCCACAATGACCAGTTCTTC.

This clonotype was seen a few times. The chain uses TRBV7-8 and TRBJ2-4; no definite D call. This CDR3 is 17 amino acids long. The germline V gene encodes CDR1 SGHVS and CDR2 FQNEAQ. Trimming shortened V by 5 bases and J by 0 bases, and 17 bases separated the two germline ends. CDR3 nucleotide sequence: TGTGCCAGCAGCCCCGGGCTTCCCTATTTAGCCAAAAACATTCAGTACTTC. Translation: CASSPGLPYLAKNIQYF.

This clonotype was detected only a few times. The J gene is TRBJ1-4, the V gene TRBV7-2; D perhaps matches TRBD1 (5 bases). V shed 2 bases and J shed 0 bases, with 16 bases lying between them. Germline CDR1 reads SGHTA; CDR2 reads FQGNSA. The CDR3 is 18 residues long. In DNA form, the CDR3 reads TGTGCCAGCAGCTTAAGTGGAGGAATGGGGGCAACTAATGAAAAACTGTTTTTT. This encodes CASSLSGGMGATNEKLFF.

This clonotype appeared a few times. V gene TRBV5-1 combines with J gene TRBJ2-1; 16 positions agree with TRBD2. The J segment lost 10 bases and the V segment lost 4 bases, leaving 2 bases of the junction unmatched. Per the germline V gene, CDR1 is SGHRS and CDR2 is YFSETQ. CDR3 length equals 14 residues. The DNA for the CDR3 is TGCGCCAGCAGCGGGACTAGCGGGAGGGGGGAGCAGTTCTTC. Its protein product is CASSGTSGRGEQFF.

The V call is TRBV7-9, the J call TRBJ1-2, with TRBD1 as a possible D gene (5 bases). The CDR3 totals 14 residues. Germline values: CDR1 SEHNR, CDR2 FQNEAQ (reference sequence). Trimming took off 6 bases at V and 8 bases at J, with 19 bases between the two ends. The CDR3 bases are TGTGCCAGCAGTCCCCTCGACAGCCCGGGAGGCTACACCTTC. Amino acids: CASSPLDSPGGYTF.

This chain links TRBV24-1 with TRBJ1-1, with 8 bases fitting TRBD1. Germline V gene data show CDR1 as KGHDR and CDR2 as SFDVKD. The CDR3 totals 16 residues. Trimming cost V 5 bases and J 1 base; bases outside gene matches: 8. CDR3 in amino acids: CATSGRGRRGNTEAFF. In nucleotides, the CDR3 is TGTGCCACCAGTGGCAGGGGGCGCAGGGGGAACACTGAAGCTTTCTTT.

The chain uses TRBV21-1 and TRBJ2-1; the DNA was not used to check the table's D call, TRBD2. TRBV21-1 is shown as a pseudogene. This CDR3 has 15 residues. DNA for the CDR3: TGTGCCAGCAGCAGAAGTACGGCTAGCGGCTACGAGCAGTTCTTC. Its protein product is CASSRSTASGYEQFF.

Comments on this clonotype: A read error is possible here, since a much larger clone lies one base away. V and J are TRBV27 and TRBJ2-1; possibly TRBD2 for D (6 bases). Germline V lookup: CDR1 MNHEY, CDR2 SMNVEV (reference sequence). CDR3 length: 11 residues. V was cut by 8 bases and J by 10 bases, with 12 bases left in between. In DNA form, the CDR3 reads TGTGCCAGCGCGATGGGAGGCGAGCAGTTCTTC. Protein product: CASAMGGEQFF.

The gene calls are TRBV12-5 and TRBJ1-2; D not certain. This CDR3 comprises 13 residues. The germline CDR1 and CDR2 sequences are LGHNT and FRNRAP. V was clipped by 1 base and J by 8 bases, with 11 bases between them. The CDR3 spells CASGLAPPEGYTF. CDR3 nucleotides: TGTGCTAGTGGTTTGGCCCCCCCGGAAGGCTACACCTTC.

This clonotype came up once. The chain links TRBV5-6 to TRBJ1-6; 7 bases are shared with TRBD1. The V gene's germline CDR1 is SGHDT and CDR2 YYEEEE. The V and J ends lost 0 bases and 7 bases, in that order; junction bases with no gene match: 4. This CDR3 is built from 15 residues. The CDR3 is CASSLGGQTNSPLHF. DNA of the CDR3: TGTGCCAGCAGCTTGGGGGGACAGACGAATTCACCCCTCCACTTT.

In regard to this clonotype: A single base separates this from a much larger clone, so it may be a read error. The rearrangement links TRBV5-1 to TRBJ2-1, with TRBD2 identical over 7 bases. J gave up 1 base and V 1 base, and 8 bases lay outside the gene matches. From germline, CDR1 is SGHRS and CDR2 YFSETQ. This CDR3 spans 17 amino acids. The CDR3 loop is CASSLTNVGGSYNEQFF. The CDR3 coding sequence is TGCGCCAGCAGCTTGACCAATGTGGGGGGGTCCTACAATGAGCAGTTCTTC.

This chain joins TRBV4-2 and TRBJ2-7, with 9 positions matching TRBD1. The germline gives CDR1 LGHNA, CDR2 YNFKEQ. The trim removed 5 bases at V and 5 bases at J, leaving 13 bases unmatched. This CDR3 is 16 amino acids long. The CDR3 nucleotides are TGTGCCAGCAGCTTTTGGGGTGGGACAGGGCACGACGAGCAGTACTTC. The encoded protein is CASSFWGGTGHDEQYF.

This clonotype was recorded once. This may come from a read error, since a much larger clone is one base off. This chain joins TRBV12-3 or TRBV12-4 and TRBJ2-1; no firm D call. This CDR3 has 13 residues. Trimming took off 7 bases at V and 8 bases at J, with 15 bases between the two ends. The CDR3 is CASIFGGMDEQFF. The CDR3 nucleotides are TGTGCCAGCATTTTTGGTGGTATGGATGAGCAGTTCTTC.

V and J are TRBV28 and TRBJ2-5; D is uncertain. Germline CDR1 reads MDHEN; CDR2 reads SYDVKM. Trimming stripped 5 bases from V and 1 base from J, with 11 bases between. The CDR3 consists of 14 residues. The CDR3 DNA is TGTGCCAGCAGTCCCCCTTCGTTCCAAGAGACCCAGTACTTC. It encodes CASSPPSFQETQYF.

This clonotype came up a few times. This chain connects TRBV12-3 or TRBV12-4 to TRBJ1-5; D unresolved. CDR3 length: 17 residues. V lost 5 bases and J 1 base, leaving 18 bases between the germline ends. This CDR3 reads CASSRTPDAISNQPQHF. CDR3 in DNA: TGTGCCAGCAGTCGAACTCCGGACGCTATAAGCAATCAGCCCCAGCATTTT.

This chain joins TRBV13 and TRBJ2-5; tentative D call: TRBD2 (6 bases). The length of the CDR3 is 15 residues. Trimming left V 7 bases short and J 2 bases short, with 17 bases between. Germline V lookup: CDR1 PRHDT, CDR2 FYEKMQ (reference sequence). CDR3 nucleotide sequence: TGTGCCAGCAACCAAGGTTCGGAGGGACAAGAGACCCAGTACTTC. This sequence encodes CASNQGSEGQETQYF.

In this sample, this clonotype turned up a few times. The chain recombines TRBV5-6 with TRBJ1-1, with no clear D. The CDR3 length is 14 residues. The V end lost 7 bases, the J end lost 4 bases, and 17 bases lay between the germline ends. CDR1 and CDR2 (germline): SGHDT, YYEEEE. In DNA, the CDR3 is TGTGCCAGCCGATCTTATGGGGATGGCACTGAAGCTTTCTTT. Translating gives CASRSYGDGTEAFF.

This CDR3 reads CSARDIASSSFWTGPDYEQYF. CDR3 sequence (DNA): TGCAGTGCTAGAGATATAGCCAGCAGCTCTTTCTGGACAGGTCCGGACTACGAGCAGTACTTC. This chain uses TRBV20-1 with TRBJ2-7, with 7 bases matching TRBD1. The germline V gene has CDR1 DFQATT and CDR2 SNEGSKA (reference sequence). This CDR3 region has 21 residues. V lost 0 bases to trimming and J lost 3 bases; unmatched junction nucleotides: 26.

This clonotype was seen ten or more times. CDR3 nucleotides: TGTGCCAGCAGCGTAGTTACAGATACGCAGTATTTT. Its protein is CASSVVTDTQYF. The rearrangement joins TRBV9 to TRBJ2-3; the D is unclear. Per the germline V gene, CDR1 is SGDLS and CDR2 is YYNGEE. Trimming pared 0 bases from V and 3 bases from J, leaving 2 bases between. The CDR3 sequence is 12 residues long.

The genes are TRBV28 and TRBJ2-3, with D possibly being TRBD1 (5 bases). Germline V gene data show CDR1 as MDHEN and CDR2 as SYDVKM. Trimming took 5 bases from V and 1 from J, leaving 22 bases between them. The CDR3 totals 18 residues. The CDR3 spells CASSLDWVQGRGTDTQYF. The CDR3 nucleotides are TGTGCCAGCAGTCTCGACTGGGTTCAGGGCAGGGGCACAGATACGCAGTATTTT.

This chain joins TRBV20-1 and TRBJ1-2; maybe TRBD1 (6 bases). The CDR3 is 12 residues long. CDR1 DFQATT and CDR2 SNEGSKA come from the germline V gene (reference sequence). The CDR3, as DNA: TGCAGCCCAACGTCGGGGGGCGATGGCTACACCTTC. As protein: CSPTSGGDGYTF.

This clonotype was detected a few times. The rearrangement uses TRBV18 and TRBJ2-1, with a tentative D call TRBD2 (7 bases). V lost 4 bases, J lost 0 bases, and 16 bases lay in between. CDR1 and CDR2 from the germline V gene are KGHSH and LQKENI. This CDR3 region has 17 residues. The CDR3: CASSLSGGPSSYNEQFF. CDR3 coding DNA: TGTGCCAGCTCACTATCCGGGGGGCCATCCTCCTACAATGAGCAGTTCTTC.